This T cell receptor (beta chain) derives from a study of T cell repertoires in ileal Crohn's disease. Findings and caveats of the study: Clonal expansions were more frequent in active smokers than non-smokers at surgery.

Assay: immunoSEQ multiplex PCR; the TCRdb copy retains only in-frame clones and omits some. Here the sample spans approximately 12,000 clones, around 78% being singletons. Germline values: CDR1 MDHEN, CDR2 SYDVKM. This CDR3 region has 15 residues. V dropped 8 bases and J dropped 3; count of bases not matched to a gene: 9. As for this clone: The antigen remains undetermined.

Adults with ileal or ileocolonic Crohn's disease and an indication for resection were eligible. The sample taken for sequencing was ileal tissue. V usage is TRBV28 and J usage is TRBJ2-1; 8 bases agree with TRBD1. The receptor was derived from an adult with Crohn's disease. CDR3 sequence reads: CASETGANLYNEQFF. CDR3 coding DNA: TGTGCCAGCGAGACAGGGGCCAACCTCTACAATGAGCAGTTCTTC.